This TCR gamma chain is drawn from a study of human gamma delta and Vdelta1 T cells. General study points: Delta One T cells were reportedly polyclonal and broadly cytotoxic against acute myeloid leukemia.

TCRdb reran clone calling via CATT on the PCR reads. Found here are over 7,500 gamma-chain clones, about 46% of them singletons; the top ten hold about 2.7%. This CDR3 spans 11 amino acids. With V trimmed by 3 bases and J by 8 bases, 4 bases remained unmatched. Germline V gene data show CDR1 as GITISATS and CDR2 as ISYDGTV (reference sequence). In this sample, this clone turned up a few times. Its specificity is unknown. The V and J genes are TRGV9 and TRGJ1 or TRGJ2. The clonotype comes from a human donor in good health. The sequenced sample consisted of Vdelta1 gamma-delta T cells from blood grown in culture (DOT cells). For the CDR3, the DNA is TGTGCCTTGTGGGAGAATCATAAGAAACTCTTT. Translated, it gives CALWENHKKLF.